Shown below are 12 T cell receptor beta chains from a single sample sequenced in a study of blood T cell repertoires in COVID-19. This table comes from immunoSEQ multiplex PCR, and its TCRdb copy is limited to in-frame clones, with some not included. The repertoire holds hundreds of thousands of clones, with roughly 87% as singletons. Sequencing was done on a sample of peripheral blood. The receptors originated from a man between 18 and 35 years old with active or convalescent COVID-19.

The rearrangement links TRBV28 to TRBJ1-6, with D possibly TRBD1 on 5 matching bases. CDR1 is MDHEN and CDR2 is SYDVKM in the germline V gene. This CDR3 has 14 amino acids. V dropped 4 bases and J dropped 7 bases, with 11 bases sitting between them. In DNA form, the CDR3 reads TGTGCCAGCAGTTCGCATGGGGGGAATTCACCCCTCCACTTT. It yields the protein CASSSHGGNSPLHF.

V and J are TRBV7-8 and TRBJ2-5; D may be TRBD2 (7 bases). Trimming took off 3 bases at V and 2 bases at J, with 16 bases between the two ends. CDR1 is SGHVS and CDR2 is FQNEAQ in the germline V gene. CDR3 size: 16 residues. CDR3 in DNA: TGTGCCAGCAGCTTCTTAGGGGGGGGAGCACAAGAGACCCAGTACTTC. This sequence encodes CASSFLGGGAQETQYF.

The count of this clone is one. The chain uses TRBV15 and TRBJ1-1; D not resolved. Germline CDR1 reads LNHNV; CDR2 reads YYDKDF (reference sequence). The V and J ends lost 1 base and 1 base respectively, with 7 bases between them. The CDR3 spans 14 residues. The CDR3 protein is CATSRGLKNTEAFF. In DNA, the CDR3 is TGTGCCACCAGCAGAGGGCTGAAGAACACTGAAGCTTTCTTT.

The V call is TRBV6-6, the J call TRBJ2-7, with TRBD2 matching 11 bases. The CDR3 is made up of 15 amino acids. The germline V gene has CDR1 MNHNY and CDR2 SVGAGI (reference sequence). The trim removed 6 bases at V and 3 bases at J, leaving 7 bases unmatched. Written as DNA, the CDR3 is TGTGCCAGCAGCTCAACCGGGACTAGCGGCTACGAGCAGTACTTC. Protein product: CASSSTGTSGYEQYF.

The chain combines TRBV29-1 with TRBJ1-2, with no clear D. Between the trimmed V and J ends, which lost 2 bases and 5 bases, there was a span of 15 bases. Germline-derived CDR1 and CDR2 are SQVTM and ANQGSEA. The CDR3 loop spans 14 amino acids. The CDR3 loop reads CSVETPTDTYGYTF. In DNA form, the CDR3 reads TGCAGCGTTGAAACCCCCACAGACACGTATGGCTACACCTTC.

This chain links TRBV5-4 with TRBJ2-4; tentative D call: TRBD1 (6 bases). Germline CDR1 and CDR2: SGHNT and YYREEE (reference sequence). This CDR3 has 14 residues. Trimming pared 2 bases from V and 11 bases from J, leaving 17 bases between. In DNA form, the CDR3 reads TGTGCCAGCAGCTTTTCGACAGGCCCTCAGCTTCAGTACTTC. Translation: CASSFSTGPQLQYF.

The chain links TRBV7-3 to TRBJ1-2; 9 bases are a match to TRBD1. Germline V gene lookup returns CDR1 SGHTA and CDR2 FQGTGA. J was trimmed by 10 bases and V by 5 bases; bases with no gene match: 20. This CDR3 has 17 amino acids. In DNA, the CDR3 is TGTGCCAGCAGCGGAGACAGGGGGACGGCCTTAGGGGGTGCCTACACCTTC. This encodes CASSGDRGTALGGAYTF. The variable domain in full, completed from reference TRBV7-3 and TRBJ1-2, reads GAGVSQTPSNKVTEKGKYVELRCDPISGHTALYWYRQSLGQGPEFLIYFQGTGAADDSGLPNDRFFAVRPEGSVSTLKIQRTERGDSAVYLCASSGDRGTALGGAYTFGSGTRLTVV.

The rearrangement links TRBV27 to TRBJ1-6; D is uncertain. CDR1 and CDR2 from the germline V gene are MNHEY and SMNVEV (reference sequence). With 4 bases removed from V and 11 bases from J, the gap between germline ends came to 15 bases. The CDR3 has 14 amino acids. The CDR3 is CASSSPPNSPPLHF. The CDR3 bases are TGTGCCAGCAGTTCCCCCCCAAATAGCCCACCCCTCCACTTT.

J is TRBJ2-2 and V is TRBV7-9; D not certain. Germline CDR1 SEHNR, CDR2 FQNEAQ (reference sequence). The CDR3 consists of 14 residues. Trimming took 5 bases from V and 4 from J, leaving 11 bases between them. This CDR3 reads CASSTTDLTGELFF. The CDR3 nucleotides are TGTGCCAGCAGCACGACTGACCTCACCGGGGAGCTGTTTTTT.

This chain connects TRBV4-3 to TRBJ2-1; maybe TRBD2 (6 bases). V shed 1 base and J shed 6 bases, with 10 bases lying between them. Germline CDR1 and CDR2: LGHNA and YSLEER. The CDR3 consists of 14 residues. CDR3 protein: CASSQVVGGNEQFF. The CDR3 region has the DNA TGCGCCAGCAGCCAAGTAGTCGGGGGCAATGAGCAGTTCTTC.

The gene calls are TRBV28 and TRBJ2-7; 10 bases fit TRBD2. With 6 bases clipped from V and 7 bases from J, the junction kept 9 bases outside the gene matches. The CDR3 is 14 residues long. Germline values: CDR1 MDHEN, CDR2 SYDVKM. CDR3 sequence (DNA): TGTGCCAGCAGACTAAGCGGGGGGGTGAGGGAGCAGTACTTC. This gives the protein CASRLSGGVREQYF.

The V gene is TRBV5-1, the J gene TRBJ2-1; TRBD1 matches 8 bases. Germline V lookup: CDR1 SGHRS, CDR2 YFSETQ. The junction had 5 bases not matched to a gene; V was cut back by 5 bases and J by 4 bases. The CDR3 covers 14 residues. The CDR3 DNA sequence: TGCGCCAGCAGTGGACAGGGAGTATACAATGAGCAGTTCTTC. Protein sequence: CASSGQGVYNEQFF.